This TCR beta chain emerged from a study of blood T cell repertoires in COVID-19. The CDR3 runs to 14 residues. Germline V CDR1 and CDR2: SNHLY, FYNNEI. The V end lost 4 bases, the J end lost 0 bases, and 7 bases lay between the germline ends. Sequencing was performed with immunoSEQ multiplex PCR; in TCRdb, only in-frame clones are kept and a portion is missing. The sample has 150,000 to 200,000 clones; 82% are singletons. The sequenced sample was PBMCs or T cells enriched from blood (not recorded which). The chain uses TRBV2 and TRBJ1-3; D is unclear. The receptor was derived from a man aged 40-49 years who had recovered from COVID-19. The CDR3 reads CASSASRSGNTIYF. The CDR3 coding sequence is TGTGCCAGCAGTGCCAGTCGCTCTGGAAACACCATATATTTT.